The 5 T cell receptor beta chains below were found in one sample sequenced in a study of blood T cell repertoires in COVID-19. The protocol was immunoSEQ multiplex PCR, while the TCRdb copy is restricted to in-frame clones and leaves out a portion. The table records under 400,000 clones, more than 70% of them present only once. Material: peripheral blood. These receptors all come from a woman in her 30s with COVID-19, enrolled during active disease.

The chain couples TRBV3-1 (or the pseudogene TRBV3-2) to TRBJ1-2; 8 bases fit TRBD1. The CDR3 is 16 amino acids. Germline V gene sequence: CDR1 LGHDT, CDR2 YNNKEL (reference sequence). The trim removed 3 bases at V and 7 bases at J, leaving 13 bases unmatched. The CDR3 nucleotides are TGTGCCAGCAGCCAGGGCGGGACAGGTGGGGCCAGTGGCTACACCTTC. The encoded protein is CASSQGGTGGASGYTF.

This clone was seen a few times. V and J are TRBV14 and TRBJ1-2; possibly TRBD1 for D (5 bases). Germline V gives CDR1 SGHDN, CDR2 FVKESK. This CDR3 has 13 amino acids. V lost 4 bases to trimming and J lost 6 bases, with 12 bases between them. CDR3 sequence: CASSLQQGDGYTF. For the CDR3, the DNA is TGTGCCAGCAGCCTACAACAAGGGGATGGCTACACCTTC.

The rearrangement joins TRBV7-6 to TRBJ2-6; the D gene is possibly TRBD1 (6 bases). Per germline, CDR1 SGHVS and CDR2 FNYEAQ. The CDR3 is made up of 17 amino acids. V lost 1 base, J lost 1 base, and 11 bases lay in between. The chain's CDR3 is CASSLGGHGSGANVLTF. The CDR3 bases are TGTGCCAGCAGCTTAGGGGGACATGGGTCTGGGGCCAACGTCCTGACTTTC.

The chain carries TRBV2 and TRBJ2-7; D is ambiguous. Trimming took off 6 bases at V and 3 bases at J, with 9 bases between the two ends. The CDR3 length is 12 residues. CDR1 and CDR2 from the germline V gene are SNHLY and FYNNEI. The CDR3 DNA follows: TGTGCCAGCAGGTCTAGTGGCTACGAGCAGTACTTC. This translates into CASRSSGYEQYF.

This sequence joins TRBV11-2 and TRBJ1-6, with D unclear. Germline CDR1 SGHAT, CDR2 FQNNGV. The CDR3 length is 12 residues. Trimming shortened V by 5 bases and J by 10 bases, and 9 bases separated the two germline ends. The CDR3 loop reads CASSPVFSPLHF. The CDR3 DNA sequence: TGTGCCAGCAGCCCCGTTTTCTCACCCCTCCACTTT.